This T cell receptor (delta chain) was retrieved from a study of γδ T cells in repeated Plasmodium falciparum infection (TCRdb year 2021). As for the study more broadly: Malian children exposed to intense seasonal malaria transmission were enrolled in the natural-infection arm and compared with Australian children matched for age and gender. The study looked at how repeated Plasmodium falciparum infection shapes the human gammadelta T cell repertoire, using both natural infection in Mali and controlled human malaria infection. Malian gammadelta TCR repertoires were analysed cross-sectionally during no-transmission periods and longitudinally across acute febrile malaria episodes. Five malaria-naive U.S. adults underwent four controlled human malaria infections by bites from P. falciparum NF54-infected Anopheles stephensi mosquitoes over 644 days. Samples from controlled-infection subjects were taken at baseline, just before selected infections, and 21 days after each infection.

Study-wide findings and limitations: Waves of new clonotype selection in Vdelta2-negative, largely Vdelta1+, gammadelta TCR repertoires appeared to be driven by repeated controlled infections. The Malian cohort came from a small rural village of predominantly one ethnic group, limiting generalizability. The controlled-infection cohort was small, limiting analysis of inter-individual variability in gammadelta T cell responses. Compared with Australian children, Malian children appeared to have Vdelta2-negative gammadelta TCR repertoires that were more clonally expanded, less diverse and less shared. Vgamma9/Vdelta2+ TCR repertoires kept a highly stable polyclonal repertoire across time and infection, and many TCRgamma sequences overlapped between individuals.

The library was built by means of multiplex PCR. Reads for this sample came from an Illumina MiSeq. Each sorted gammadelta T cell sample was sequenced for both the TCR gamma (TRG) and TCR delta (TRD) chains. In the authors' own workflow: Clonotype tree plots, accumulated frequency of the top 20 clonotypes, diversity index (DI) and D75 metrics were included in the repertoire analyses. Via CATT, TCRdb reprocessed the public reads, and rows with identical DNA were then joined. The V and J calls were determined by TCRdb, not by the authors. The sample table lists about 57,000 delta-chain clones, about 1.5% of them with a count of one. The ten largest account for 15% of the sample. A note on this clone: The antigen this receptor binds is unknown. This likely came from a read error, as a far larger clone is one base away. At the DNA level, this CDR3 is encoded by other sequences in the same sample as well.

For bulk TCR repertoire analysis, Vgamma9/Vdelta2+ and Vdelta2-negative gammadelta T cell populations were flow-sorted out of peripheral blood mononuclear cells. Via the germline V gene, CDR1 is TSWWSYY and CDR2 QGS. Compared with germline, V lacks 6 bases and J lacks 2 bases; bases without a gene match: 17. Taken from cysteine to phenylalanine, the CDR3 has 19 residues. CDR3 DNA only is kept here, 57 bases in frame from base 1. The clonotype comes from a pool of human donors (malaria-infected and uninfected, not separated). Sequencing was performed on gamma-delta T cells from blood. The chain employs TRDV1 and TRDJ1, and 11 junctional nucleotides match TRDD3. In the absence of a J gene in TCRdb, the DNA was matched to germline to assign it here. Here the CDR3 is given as CALGPSHRGYWGITDKLIF. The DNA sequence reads TGTGCTCTTGGTCCTTCTCACCGGGGGTACTGGGGGATAACCGATAAACTCATCTTT.